These 13 T cell receptor beta chains came from one sample sequenced in a study of ipilimumab plus nivolumab after autologous stem cell transplantation. Only in-frame clones appear in the TCRdb table, and some are missing; sequencing was by immunoSEQ multiplex PCR. The sample lists approximately 20,000 clones, just under 75% seen once, with roughly 25% in the top ten. The sample in question was PBMCs, obtained in a trial of ipilimumab plus nivolumab as post-transplant consolidation. These TCRs come from a male donor with diffuse large B-cell lymphoma.

This clone was seen a single time. This sequence joins TRBV7-2 and TRBJ1-2; D is ambiguous. Trimming cost V 2 bases and J 8 bases, with 9 bases left between them. Germline loops: CDR1 SGHTA, CDR2 FQGNSA. The CDR3 consists of 12 residues. This CDR3 is CASSLSGSGYTF. The CDR3 region has the DNA TGTGCCAGCAGCTTAAGCGGTTCAGGCTACACCTTC.

V and J are TRBV7-2 and TRBJ1-1; possibly TRBD1 for D (5 bases). The CDR3 extends over 14 amino acids. The V end was cut by 5 bases, the J end by 5 bases, with 15 bases between. Germline V CDR1 and CDR2: SGHTA, FQGNSA. The CDR3 DNA reads as TGTGCCAGCAGCCCCGGGGGGGTTGTTACTGAAGCTTTCTTT. Translated, it gives CASSPGGVVTEAFF.

This clone was seen once. The V gene is TRBV9, the J gene TRBJ2-3; tentative D call: TRBD1 (5 bases). Germline assignment: CDR1 SGDLS and CDR2 YYNGEE. The CDR3 length is 14 residues. Trimming shortened V by 0 bases and J by 5 bases, and 10 bases separated the two germline ends. The CDR3 sequence is CASSVEGAGDTQYF. CDR3 coding DNA: TGTGCCAGCAGCGTAGAAGGGGCCGGAGATACGCAGTATTTT. Supplemented by reference TRBV9 and TRBJ2-3, the full variable domain reads DSGVTQTPKHLITATGQRVTLRCSPRSGDLSVYWYQQSLDQGLQFLIQYYNGEERAKGNILERFSAQQFPDLHSELNLSSLELGDSALYFCASSVEGAGDTQYFGPGTRLTVL.

The chain recombines TRBV6-1 with TRBJ2-5; 10 bases line up with TRBD2. Germline trimming cut 2 bases from V and 4 bases from J; bases unmatched to any gene: 10. Germline values: CDR1 MNHNS, CDR2 SASEGT. CDR3 length: 17 amino acids. The CDR3 loop reads CASSEIRASGSGETQYF. In nucleotides, the CDR3 is TGTGCCAGCAGTGAAATCCGTGCTAGCGGGAGTGGAGAGACCCAGTACTTC.

The chain employs TRBV4-1 and TRBJ1-1; a possible D gene is TRBD1 (5 bases). The V end lost 4 bases, the J end lost 5 bases, and 8 bases lay between the germline ends. Per the germline V gene, CDR1 is MGHRA and CDR2 is YSYEKL. CDR3 length: 12 residues. CDR3 protein: CASSPQGTEAFF. CDR3 sequence (DNA): TGCGCCAGCAGCCCCCAGGGAACTGAAGCTTTCTTT.

This clone rates as medium-sized. This chain connects TRBV7-3 to TRBJ2-1; 11 bases map to TRBD2. V was clipped by 5 bases and J by 9 bases; unmatched bases: 0. The CDR3 sequence is 12 residues long. Germline V lookup: CDR1 SGHTA, CDR2 FQGTGA. The CDR3 nucleotides read TGTGCCAGCAGCACTAGCGGGAGTGAGCAGTTCTTC. As protein: CASSTSGSEQFF.

The chain couples TRBV7-3 to TRBJ1-5, with D perhaps TRBD1 (5 bases). From germline, CDR1 is SGHTA and CDR2 FQGTGA. Trimming shortened V by 3 bases and J by 0 bases, and 15 bases separated the two germline ends. CDR3 length equals 17 residues. This CDR3 is CASSFKPQGYSNQPQHF. The CDR3 bases are TGTGCCAGCAGCTTCAAGCCTCAGGGATATAGCAATCAGCCCCAGCATTTT.

The chain joins TRBV4-1 to TRBJ2-5; D is possibly TRBD2 (6 bases). Germline V gene lookup returns CDR1 MGHRA and CDR2 YSYEKL. CDR3 size: 15 residues. V was shortened by 2 bases and J by 4 bases, with 14 bases between the two germline ends. CDR3 nucleotide sequence: TGCGCCAGCAGCCAACGACCCGGGGGTGGAGAGACCCAGTACTTC. This sequence encodes CASSQRPGGGETQYF.

The rearrangement uses TRBV7-9 and TRBJ1-2; 9 nucleotides match TRBD1. CDR1 SEHNR and CDR2 FQNEAQ come from the germline V gene (reference sequence). This CDR3 comprises 15 residues. V trimming: 5 bases; J trimming: 4 bases; junction bases outside the gene matches: 8. CDR3 nucleotide sequence: TGTGCCAGCAGCCCGGGACAGGGCGAATTCTATGGCTACACCTTC. This translates into CASSPGQGEFYGYTF.

The gene calls are TRBV4-1 and TRBJ1-4; tentative D call: TRBD1 (6 bases). Germline CDR1 MGHRA, CDR2 YSYEKL. Between the trimmed V and J ends, which lost 2 bases and 7 bases, there was a span of 14 bases. The CDR3 spans 15 residues. CDR3 nucleotide sequence: TGCGCCAGCAGCCAAACAGGGCTGATCGCTGAAAAACTGTTTTTT. Its protein is CASSQTGLIAEKLFF.

This clone was detected only a few times. The J gene is TRBJ2-1, the V gene TRBV4-1, with 13 bases lining up with TRBD2. The CDR3 loop spans 19 amino acids. Germline V lookup: CDR1 MGHRA, CDR2 YSYEKL. Trimming cost V 0 bases and J 8 bases; bases outside gene matches: 13. The CDR3 loop reads CASSQDSGETSGRAYEQFF. The CDR3 nucleotides read TGCGCCAGCAGCCAAGATAGTGGGGAAACTAGCGGGAGGGCCTATGAGCAGTTCTTC.

The V and J genes are TRBV13 and TRBJ1-5, with 10 positions matching TRBD1. The CDR3 totals 14 residues. Trimming cost V 5 bases and J 9 bases; bases outside gene matches: 7. From germline, CDR1 is PRHDT and CDR2 FYEKMQ (reference sequence). CDR3 nucleotide sequence: TGTGCCAGCAGCCCAGGGACAGGGGATGGGCCCCAGCATTTT. Its translation: CASSPGTGDGPQHF. The full variable domain, completed using reference TRBV13 and TRBJ1-5, is AAGVIQSPRHLIKEKRETATLKCYPIPRHDTVYWYQQGPGQDPQFLISFYEKMQSDKGSIPDRFSAQQFSDYHSELNMSSLELGDSALYFCASSPGTGDGPQHFGDGTRLSIL.

The chain recombines TRBV28 with TRBJ1-2; the match to TRBD1 covers 10 bases. V shed 8 bases and J 0 bases; nucleotides not matched to a gene: 12. The CDR3 is 17 amino acids. In germline, CDR1 is MDHEN, CDR2 SYDVKM. The CDR3 DNA reads as TGTGCCAGCGGGGGGGACAGGGGCCGCGGAGCTAACTATGGCTACACCTTC. Translated: CASGGDRGRGANYGYTF.